One sample yielded the 27 T cell receptor beta chains listed below, sequenced in a study of tumor-infiltrating lymphocytes in primary liver carcinoma. They got blood RNA out of unsorted whole blood and also pulled out germline DNA. Synthesis of TCR beta cDNA was carried out from 500 ng total RNA with a constant-region primer. Sequencing libraries for TCR beta derived from three nested multiplex PCR rounds that used slightly modified ARM-PCR. The first two PCR rounds used TRBV1-TRBV30 primers with a Cbeta primer, about 9 cycles each. In TCRdb, the multiplex PCR reads were re-called with MiXCR into one record per CDR3 protein. The data hold about 320,000 distinct CDR3 sequences, with 50% to 60% observed a single time. Sequenced material: peripheral blood. Source of these receptors: a woman aged 30 to 39 with primary liver carcinoma and hepatitis B virus infection.

Of note for this clonotype: One junction end disagrees with the germline gene, perhaps due to a read error. The chain links TRBV11-1 to TRBJ2-1; 9 positions match TRBD2. Germline V gene lookup returns CDR1 SGHAT and CDR2 FQDESV (reference sequence). The CDR3 totals 16 residues. The CDR3 loop reads CANSLAPGLAAVEQFF. CDR3 nucleotide sequence: TGTGCCAACAGCTTAGCGCCGGGACTAGCTGCCGTTGAGCAGTTCTTC. The whole variable domain, filled in from reference TRBV11-1 and TRBJ2-1, reads EAEVAQSPRYKITEKSQAVAFWCDPISGHATLYWYRQILGQGPELLVQFQDESVVDDSQLPKDRFSAERLKGVDSTLKIQPAELGDSAMYLCANSLAPGLAAVEQFFGPGTRLTVL.

This sequence joins TRBV28 and TRBJ1-2; D is ambiguous. V was clipped by 5 bases and J by 2 bases, with 15 bases between them. Germline loops: CDR1 MDHEN, CDR2 SYDVKM. The CDR3 spans 15 residues. CDR3 amino acids: CASSQPWANNYGYTF. The CDR3 DNA reads as TGTGCCAGCAGTCAACCCTGGGCGAACAACTATGGCTACACCTTC.

This clonotype has ten or more counts. This chain joins TRBV6-2 or TRBV6-3 and TRBJ2-1, with TRBD2 as a possible D gene (6 bases). V dropped 3 bases and J dropped 7 bases, with 16 bases sitting between them. The CDR3 spans 15 residues. Germline V CDR1 and CDR2: MNHEY, SVGEGT. CDR3 in DNA: TGTGCCAGCAGTTATGGGACTTCTGAGTCAAATGAGCAGTTCTTC. The encoded protein is CASSYGTSESNEQFF.

This clonotype was detected many times. The rearrangement uses TRBV12-3 or TRBV12-4 and TRBJ2-7; D uncertain. The V and J ends lost 7 bases and 0 bases respectively, with 13 bases between them. CDR3 length: 14 residues. The CDR3 loop reads CASKRGGSSYEQYF. In nucleotides, the CDR3 is TGTGCCAGCAAAAGAGGTGGCTCCTCCTACGAGCAGTACTTC.

Worth noting for this clonotype: Given a much more abundant clone one base away, this may be a read error. The rearrangement uses TRBV5-4 and TRBJ2-3; D not certain. Germline V gene lookup returns CDR1 SGHNT and CDR2 YYREEE (reference sequence). The CDR3 has 14 amino acids. The CDR3 DNA sequence: TGTGCCAGCAGCCCGGACGTCATTACAGATACGCACTATTTT. Protein sequence: CASSPDVITDTHYF. Supplemented by reference TRBV5-4 and TRBJ2-3, the full variable domain reads ETGVTQSPTHLIKTRGQQVTLRCSSQSGHNTVSWYQQALGQGPQFIFQYYREEENGRGNFPPRFSGLQFPNYSSELNVNALELDDSALYLCASSPDVITDTHYFGPGTRLTVL.

Points on this clonotype: At one boundary the junction diverges from the germline segment, which might be a read error. The chain carries TRBV11-3 and TRBJ2-6; a weak D match, TRBD1 (6 bases). This CDR3 spans 16 amino acids. CDR1 and CDR2 (germline): SGHNT, YENEEA. The CDR3 DNA sequence: TGTGACAGCAGCTTACCAGGGGTCGCCGGGGCCAACGTTCTGACTTTC. It encodes CDSSLPGVAGANVLTF.

On this clonotype itself: A read error may be the cause here, since a much bigger clone is one base away. The V call is TRBV12-3 or TRBV12-4, the J call TRBJ2-3; TRBD2 matches at 8 bases. V lost 5 bases and J lost 2; bases outside the gene matches: 9. CDR3 length equals 16 residues. The CDR3 loop is CASSLLNGRATDTQYF. DNA of the CDR3: TGTGCCAGCAGTCTACTTAACGGGAGGGCCACAGATACGCAGTATTTT.

V is TRBV6-1 and J is TRBJ2-1; D remains ambiguous. The CDR3 has 14 residues. Germline V gene lookup returns CDR1 MNHNS and CDR2 SASEGT. V lost 3 bases to trimming and J lost 13 bases, with 19 bases between them. The CDR3 spells CASSDGTVKNIQFF. For the CDR3, the DNA is TGTGCCAGCAGTGATGGTACAGTCAAAAACATTCAGTTCTTC.

Remarks on this clonotype: Possible read error: a much larger clone is one base away. This chain uses TRBV4-1 with TRBJ1-1, with 12 bases that match TRBD1. The CDR3 consists of 16 residues. Germline-derived CDR1 and CDR2 are MGHRA and YSYEKL. The CDR3 nucleotides read TGCGCCAGCATCCAAGATTCGGGACAGGGGGCCACTGAAGCTTTCTTT. It translates to CASIQDSGQGATEAFF.

The rearrangement uses TRBV6-1 and TRBJ2-3; TRBD2 matches 8 bases. CDR1 and CDR2 from the germline V gene are MNHNS and SASEGT. The V gene end was trimmed by 7 bases and the J gene end by 6 bases; junction bases not matched to a gene: 6. This CDR3 contains 13 residues. CDR3 loop: CASTLGLADTQYF. The DNA of the CDR3 is TGTGCCAGCACCCTAGGACTAGCCGATACGCAGTATTTT.

This clonotype has a single count. V is TRBV7-9 and J is TRBJ1-1; no firm D call. This CDR3 contains 12 residues. V lost 5 bases, J lost 11 bases, and 15 bases lay in between. Germline assignment: CDR1 SEHNR and CDR2 FQNEAQ (reference sequence). The CDR3 loop reads CASSPDTFGAFF. The CDR3 nucleotides read TGTGCCAGCAGCCCTGACACCTTCGGGGCTTTCTTT.

In this sample, this clonotype turned up a few times. A read error may be the cause here, since a much bigger clone is one base away. The J gene is TRBJ2-5, the V gene TRBV11-2; no clear D gene. V was pared by 5 bases and J by 1 base, with 5 bases between. The CDR3 sequence is 12 residues long. Germline CDR1 SGHAT, CDR2 FQNNGV. The chain's CDR3 is CASSRIQETQYF. The CDR3 coding sequence is TGTGCCAGCAGCCGAATCCAAGAGACCCAGTACTTC.

In regard to this clonotype: A much more abundant neighbour one base away suggests this may be a read error. Without the conserved terminal phenylalanine or tryptophan, this CDR3 likely stems from a read error. Written as DNA, the CDR3 is TGCAGCTATGACAGGGGGCATGCTTTCCTT. Its translation: CSYDRGHAFL. This chain uses TRBV29-1 with TRBJ1-1; 10 bases agree with TRBD1. The CDR3 is made up of 10 amino acids. J lost 11 bases, V lost 8 bases, and 5 bases had no gene match. Germline CDR1 and CDR2: SQVTM and ANQGSEA.

With regard to this clonotype: This could be a read error, since a much larger clone is one nucleotide away. V gene TRBV6-5 combines with J gene TRBJ2-3; 7 positions match TRBD1. The germline V gene encodes CDR1 MNHEY and CDR2 SVGAGI. The CDR3 loop spans 13 amino acids. The J segment lost 8 bases and the V segment lost 6 bases, leaving 8 bases of the junction unmatched. The CDR3 loop reads CASRRGRRGTQYF. The CDR3 DNA reads as TGTGCCAGCAGGAGGGGGCGCAGAGGTACGCAGTATTTT.

Regarding this clonotype: One junction end does not reproduce the germline sequence, and a read error may be involved. The chain has TRBV4-1 and TRBJ2-3, with unresolved D. This CDR3 is built from 13 residues. The germline V gene encodes CDR1 MGHRA and CDR2 YSYEKL. This CDR3 is CTSSLMITDTQYF. CDR3 bases: TGTACCAGCAGCCTCATGATCACAGATACGCAGTATTTT.

The V and J genes are TRBV14 and TRBJ1-1, with D unclear. Germline lookup yields CDR1 SGHDN and CDR2 FVKESK. The CDR3 consists of 13 residues. The CDR3 here is CVNSLGPGTEAFF. CDR3 DNA sequence: TGTGTCAACAGCTTAGGACCGGGCACTGAAGCTTTCTTT.

This clonotype was seen only a few times. As DNA, the CDR3 is TGTGCCAGCAGTTATCGTACTAGCGAGCTATACTACAATGAGCAGTTCTTC. This translates into CASSYRTSELYYNEQFF. The chain uses TRBV6-6 and TRBJ2-1; 7 positions agree with TRBD2. Germline V gene lookup returns CDR1 MNHNY and CDR2 SVGAGI (reference sequence). The CDR3 is made up of 17 amino acids. Unmatched junction bases numbered 11, after V lost 3 bases and J lost 3 bases.

As to this clonotype: This may be a read error, as it is one base from a much larger clone. The genes are TRBV6-2 or TRBV6-3 and TRBJ1-5, with a possible D match to TRBD1 (6 bases). Trimming left V 7 bases short and J 4 bases short, with 17 bases between. The CDR3 runs 15 residues. The germline CDR1 and CDR2 sequences are MNHEY and SVGEGT. The CDR3 coding sequence is TGTGCCAGCACTTCTCGGGGACATTTTAATCAGCCCCAGCATTTT. This encodes CASTSRGHFNQPQHF.

At least ten counts were recorded for this clonotype. The chain couples TRBV6-2 or TRBV6-3 to TRBJ2-7; 13 bases agree with TRBD2. The V gene end was trimmed by 6 bases and the J gene end by 4 bases; junction bases not matched to a gene: 6. The germline gives CDR1 MNHEY, CDR2 SVGEGT. This CDR3 contains 15 residues. DNA of the CDR3: TGTGCCAGCAGGATCGGACTAGCGGGAGCGTACGAGCAGTACTTC. It translates to CASRIGLAGAYEQYF.

This clonotype was observed at least ten times. The V and J genes are TRBV6-2 or TRBV6-3 and TRBJ2-1; 7 positions agree with TRBD2. This CDR3 comprises 18 residues. Germline V gives CDR1 MNHEY, CDR2 SVGEGT. V dropped 0 bases and J dropped 4; count of bases not matched to a gene: 12. CDR3 nucleotides: TGTGCCAGCAGTTACTCTGCTGGCGGGAGCTTCATTTACAATGAGCAGTTCTTC. Translated, it gives CASSYSAGGSFIYNEQFF.

As concerns this clonotype: The conserved phenylalanine or tryptophan normally closing the CDR3 is absent here, so this likely arose from a read error. The DNA is left out, because the CDR3 cannot be placed on it with certainty; the CDR3 is given as TCRdb lists it. The genes are TRBV11-2 and TRBJ2-1; the D call of TRBD1 is as the table states it, not checked on the DNA. Germline values: CDR1 SGHAT, CDR2 FQNNGV. The CDR3 length equals 13 residues, ends included. CDR3 sequence: CASRSPGEDEKFI.

As for this clonotype: Given the absence of the conserved phenylalanine or tryptophan at the CDR3 end, a read error is likely. The V and J genes are TRBV6-2 or TRBV6-3 and TRBJ1-5; D gene uncertain. The CDR3 is 15 residues long. V was trimmed by 5 bases and J by 5 bases, leaving 16 bases between them. CDR1 MNHEY and CDR2 SVGEGT come from the germline V gene. The CDR3 DNA follows: TGTGCCAGCAGTCGGGCGGCCGGGGAATATCAGCCCCAGCATTGT. Residues: CASSRAAGEYQPQHC.

The chain uses TRBV28 and TRBJ2-1; D is tentatively TRBD1 or TRBD2 (5 bases each). This CDR3 has 13 amino acids. CDR1 is MDHEN and CDR2 is SYDVKM in the germline V gene. V was clipped by 3 bases and J by 10 bases, with 13 bases between them. The CDR3 bases are TGTGCCAGCAGTTTCGGGACCGTCCGGGAGCAGTTCTTC. Its protein is CASSFGTVREQFF. Looking up the rest from reference TRBV28 and TRBJ2-1 gives the full variable domain: DVKVTQSSRYLVKRTGEKVFLECVQDMDHENMFWYRQDPGLGLRLIYFSYDVKMKEKGDIPEGYSVSREKKERFSLILESASTNQTSMYLCASSFGTVREQFFGPGTRLTVL.

This clonotype has more than one count but fewer than ten. The V call is TRBV4-1, the J call TRBJ2-7; D remains unclear. The CDR3 has 14 residues. Trimming removed 1 base at V and 5 bases at J, with 12 bases between. Germline V CDR1 and CDR2: MGHRA, YSYEKL. The CDR3 loop reads CASSQVGTLDEQYF. The CDR3 region has the DNA TGCGCCAGCAGCCAAGTTGGCACTTTGGACGAGCAGTACTTC.

Regarding this clonotype: This clone may be a read error of a much larger clone one base away. The rearrangement joins TRBV29-1 to TRBJ2-1, with no clear D. Germline loops: CDR1 SQVTM, CDR2 ANQGSEA. This CDR3 spans 16 amino acids. The CDR3 reads CSAEDSPWSSYNEQFF. DNA for the CDR3: TGCAGCGCTGAAGATTCCCCTTGGAGCTCCTACAATGAGCAGTTCTTC.

About this clonotype itself: The junction differs from germline at one of its ends, possibly a read error. V and J are TRBV11-2 and TRBJ2-3; D is undetermined. Germline V gives CDR1 SGHAT, CDR2 FQNNGV. CDR3 size: 12 residues. The DNA of the CDR3 is TGTGACAGCAGCCCGACGGCAGATACGCAGTATTTT. Its protein product is CDSSPTADTQYF.

The chain has TRBV13 and TRBJ2-7; 8 positions match TRBD2. The CDR3 totals 16 residues. CDR1 and CDR2 (germline): PRHDT, FYEKMQ (reference sequence). With V trimmed by 5 bases and J by 3 bases, 12 bases remained unmatched. CDR3 DNA sequence: TGTGCCAGCAGCCCGAGGACTAGCAAGGGGTTCTACGAGCAGTACTTC. It codes for CASSPRTSKGFYEQYF. The variable domain in full, with the rest retrieved from reference TRBV13 and TRBJ2-7, is AAGVIQSPRHLIKEKRETATLKCYPIPRHDTVYWYQQGPGQDPQFLISFYEKMQSDKGSIPDRFSAQQFSDYHSELNMSSLELGDSALYFCASSPRTSKGFYEQYFGPGTRLTVT.